Included here is one T cell receptor beta chain sequence, with context. V lost 6 bases and J lost 5; bases outside the gene matches: 6. CDR1 and CDR2 from the germline V gene are KGHSH and LQKENI. This CDR3 region has 13 residues. The data originate from a study of T cell changes during pregnancy in multiple sclerosis. Using immunoSEQ multiplex PCR, the repertoire was profiled, and TCRdb retains in-frame clones only, with some absent. The sample holds around 73,000 clones; 85% to 95% are singletons and the top ten take 2.5% to 3.5%. This specimen was peripheral blood, taken in the third trimester of pregnancy. The TCR originated in a female donor in good health, enrolled as a control in a pregnancy study. This chain joins TRBV18 and TRBJ1-1; 7 nucleotides align to TRBD1. CDR3 sequence (DNA): TGTGCCAGCTCGCCCAGGGGGTGGACTGAAGCTTTCTTT. Translated, it gives CASSPRGWTEAFF.